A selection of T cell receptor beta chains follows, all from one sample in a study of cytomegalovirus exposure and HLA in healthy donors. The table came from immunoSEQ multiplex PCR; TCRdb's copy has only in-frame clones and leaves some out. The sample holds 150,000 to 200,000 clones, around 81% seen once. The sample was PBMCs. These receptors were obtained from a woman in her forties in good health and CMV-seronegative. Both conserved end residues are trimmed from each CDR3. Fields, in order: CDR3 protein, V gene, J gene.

CDR3aa: ASSLRGAEGNTIY
v_gene: TRBV7-9
j_gene: TRBJ1-3

CDR3aa: ASSATSGSTDTQY
v_gene: TRBV9
j_gene: TRBJ2-3

CDR3aa: ASSQATDTQY
v_gene: TRBV11-1
j_gene: TRBJ2-3

CDR3aa: ASSFGEAYEQY
v_gene: TRBV5-1
j_gene: TRBJ2-7

CDR3aa: AWSPANYGYT
v_gene: TRBV30
j_gene: TRBJ1-2

CDR3aa: ASSQSFRQGLLRTEAF
v_gene: TRBV23-1
j_gene: TRBJ1-1

CDR3aa: ATRQGAMIRSYEQY
v_gene: TRBV10-3
j_gene: TRBJ2-7

CDR3aa: ASSSGRAGQPQH
v_gene: TRBV7-8
j_gene: TRBJ1-5

CDR3aa: ASSLGASGGSGTDTQY
v_gene: TRBV5-1
j_gene: TRBJ2-3

CDR3aa: ASSLAQNTEAF
v_gene: TRBV5-1
j_gene: TRBJ1-1

CDR3aa: ASSLYGGASAVSSYEQY
v_gene: TRBV27
j_gene: TRBJ2-7

CDR3aa: ASSLGDTNNQPQH
v_gene: TRBV7-8
j_gene: TRBJ1-5

CDR3aa: AWSQGEPYEQY
v_gene: TRBV30
j_gene: TRBJ2-7

CDR3aa: ASSLLAAHETQY
v_gene: TRBV5-8
j_gene: TRBJ2-5

CDR3aa: ASSLVVRGGEQY
v_gene: TRBV11-3
j_gene: TRBJ2-7

CDR3aa: ASSLQGGYT
v_gene: TRBV7-9
j_gene: TRBJ1-2

CDR3aa: ASSFDPGQGTREQY
v_gene: TRBV13
j_gene: TRBJ2-7

CDR3aa: ASSSGAGTGSTDTQY
v_gene: TRBV7-9
j_gene: TRBJ2-3

CDR3aa: ASSSLGSGANVLT
v_gene: TRBV27
j_gene: TRBJ2-6

CDR3aa: ASSLDGGSTDTQY
v_gene: TRBV11-3
j_gene: TRBJ2-3

CDR3aa: AGRLAGLHEQY
v_gene: TRBV30
j_gene: TRBJ2-7

CDR3aa: AARRLMGLGNEQF
v_gene: TRBV27
j_gene: TRBJ2-1

CDR3aa: ASSPGEGVVGYGYT
v_gene: TRBV18
j_gene: TRBJ1-2

CDR3aa: ASSPGLSKGVDGYT
v_gene: TRBV5-1
j_gene: TRBJ1-2

CDR3aa: ASSTTRDRVPYEQY
v_gene: TRBV19
j_gene: TRBJ2-7

CDR3aa: ASSLKGWKGGSRAF
v_gene: TRBV7-9
j_gene: TRBJ1-1